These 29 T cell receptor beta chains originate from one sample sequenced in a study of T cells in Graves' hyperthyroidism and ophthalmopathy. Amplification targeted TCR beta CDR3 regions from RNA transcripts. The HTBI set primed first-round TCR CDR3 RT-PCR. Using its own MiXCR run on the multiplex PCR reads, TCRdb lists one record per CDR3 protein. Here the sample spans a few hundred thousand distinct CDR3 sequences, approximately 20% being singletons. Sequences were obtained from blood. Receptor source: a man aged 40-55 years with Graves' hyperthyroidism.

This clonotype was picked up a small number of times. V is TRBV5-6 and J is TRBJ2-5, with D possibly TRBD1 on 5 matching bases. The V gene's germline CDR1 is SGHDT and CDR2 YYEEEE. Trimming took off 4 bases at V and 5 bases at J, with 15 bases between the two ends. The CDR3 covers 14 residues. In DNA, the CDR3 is TGTGCCAGCAGCCCACTTCTACAGGAGGAGACCCAGTACTTC. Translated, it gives CASSPLLQEETQYF.

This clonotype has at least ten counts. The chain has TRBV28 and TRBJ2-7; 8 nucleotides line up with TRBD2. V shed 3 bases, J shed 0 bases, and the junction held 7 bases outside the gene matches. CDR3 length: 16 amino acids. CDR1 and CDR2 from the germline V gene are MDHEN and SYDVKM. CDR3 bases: TGTGCCAGCAGTTTCGTGGCGGGGGGACCCTCCTACGAGCAGTACTTC. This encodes CASSFVAGGPSYEQYF.

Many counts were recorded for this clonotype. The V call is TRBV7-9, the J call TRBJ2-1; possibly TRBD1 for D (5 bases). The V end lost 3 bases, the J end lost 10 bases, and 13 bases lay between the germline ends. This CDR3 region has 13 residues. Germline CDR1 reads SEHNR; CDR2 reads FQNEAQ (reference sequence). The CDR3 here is CASSLAQGREQFF. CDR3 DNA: TGTGCCAGCAGCTTGGCTCAGGGAAGGGAGCAGTTCTTC. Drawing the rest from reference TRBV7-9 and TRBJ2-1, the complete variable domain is DTGVSQNPRHKITKRGQNVTFRCDPISEHNRLYWYRQTLGQGPEFLTYFQNEAQLEKSRLLSDRFSAERPKGSFSTLEIQRTEQGDSAMYLCASSLAQGREQFFGPGTRLTVL.

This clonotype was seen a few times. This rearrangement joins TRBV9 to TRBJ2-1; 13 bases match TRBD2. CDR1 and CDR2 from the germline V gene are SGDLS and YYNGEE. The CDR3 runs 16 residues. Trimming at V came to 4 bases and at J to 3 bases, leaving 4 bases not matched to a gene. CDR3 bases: TGTGCCAGCAGCTTCTGGACTAGCGGGGGCTACAATGAGCAGTTCTTC. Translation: CASSFWTSGGYNEQFF.

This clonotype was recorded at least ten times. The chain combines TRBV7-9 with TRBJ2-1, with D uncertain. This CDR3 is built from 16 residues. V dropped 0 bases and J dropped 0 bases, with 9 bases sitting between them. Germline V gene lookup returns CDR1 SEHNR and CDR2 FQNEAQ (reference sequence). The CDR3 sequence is CASSLAGRSSYNEQFF. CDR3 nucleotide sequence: TGTGCCAGCAGCTTAGCCGGACGGAGCTCCTACAATGAGCAGTTCTTC.

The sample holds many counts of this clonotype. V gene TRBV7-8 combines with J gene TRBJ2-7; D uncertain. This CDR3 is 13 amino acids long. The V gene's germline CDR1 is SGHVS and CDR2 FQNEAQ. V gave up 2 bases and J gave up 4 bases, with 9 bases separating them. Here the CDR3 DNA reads TGTGCCAGCAGCTTATCCTCAGCATACGAGCAGTACTTC. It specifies CASSLSSAYEQYF.

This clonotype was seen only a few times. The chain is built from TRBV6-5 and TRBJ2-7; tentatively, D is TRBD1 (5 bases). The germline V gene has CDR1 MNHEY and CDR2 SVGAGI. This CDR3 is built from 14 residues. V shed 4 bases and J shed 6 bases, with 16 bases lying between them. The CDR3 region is CASSSPGSSREQYF. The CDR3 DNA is TGTGCCAGCAGTTCTCCAGGGTCAAGCCGCGAGCAGTACTTC.

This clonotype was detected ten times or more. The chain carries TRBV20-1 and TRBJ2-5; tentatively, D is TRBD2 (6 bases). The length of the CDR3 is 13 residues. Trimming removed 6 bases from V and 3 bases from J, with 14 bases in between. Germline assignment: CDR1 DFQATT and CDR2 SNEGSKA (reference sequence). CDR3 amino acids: CSAHLTGEETQYF. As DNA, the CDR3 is TGCAGTGCCCACCTCACGGGGGAAGAGACCCAGTACTTC.

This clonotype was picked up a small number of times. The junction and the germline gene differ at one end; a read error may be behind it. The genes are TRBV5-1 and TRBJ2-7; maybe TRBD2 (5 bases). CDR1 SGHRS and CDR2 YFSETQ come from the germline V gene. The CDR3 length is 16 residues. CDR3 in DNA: TGTGCCAGCAGCGGTAAGGGCGTGGTTACTGACTACGAGCAGTACTTC. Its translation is CASSGKGVVTDYEQYF.

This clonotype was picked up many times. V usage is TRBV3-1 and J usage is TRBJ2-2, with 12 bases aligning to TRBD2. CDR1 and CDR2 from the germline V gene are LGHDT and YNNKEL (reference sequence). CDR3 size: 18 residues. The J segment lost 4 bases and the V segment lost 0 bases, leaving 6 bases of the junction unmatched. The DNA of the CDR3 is TGTGCCAGCAGCCAAGAGACTAGCGGGGGCCTGAGCACCGGGGAGCTGTTTTTT. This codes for CASSQETSGGLSTGELFF.

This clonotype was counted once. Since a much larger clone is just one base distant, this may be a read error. This CDR3 reads CATGMARGVQFF. CDR3 nucleotide sequence: TGTGCCACCGGCATGGCCCGGGGGGTGCAGTTCTTC. This rearrangement joins TRBV15 to TRBJ2-1; 7 bases are shared with TRBD2. Germline CDR1 LNHNV, CDR2 YYDKDF (reference sequence). Losses at the gene ends were 8 bases for V and 12 bases for J; bases not matched to a gene: 10. The CDR3 spans 12 residues.

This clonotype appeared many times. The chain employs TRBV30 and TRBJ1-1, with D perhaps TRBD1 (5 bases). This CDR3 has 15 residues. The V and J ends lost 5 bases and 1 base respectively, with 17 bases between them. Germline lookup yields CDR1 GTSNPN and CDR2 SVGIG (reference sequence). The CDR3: CAWGPGRVENTEAFF. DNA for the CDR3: TGTGCCTGGGGCCCGGGCAGGGTGGAGAACACTGAAGCTTTCTTT.

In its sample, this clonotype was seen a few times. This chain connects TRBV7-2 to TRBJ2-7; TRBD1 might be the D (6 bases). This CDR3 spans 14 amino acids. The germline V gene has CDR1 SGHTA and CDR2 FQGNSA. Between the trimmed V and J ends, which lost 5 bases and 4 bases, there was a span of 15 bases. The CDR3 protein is CASSPGTLDYEQYF. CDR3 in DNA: TGTGCCAGCAGCCCCGGGACATTGGATTACGAGCAGTACTTC.

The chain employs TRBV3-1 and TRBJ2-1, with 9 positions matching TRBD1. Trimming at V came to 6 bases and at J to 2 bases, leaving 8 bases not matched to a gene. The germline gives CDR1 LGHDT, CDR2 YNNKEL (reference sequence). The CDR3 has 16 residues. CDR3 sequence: CASSYKWTGAYNEQFF. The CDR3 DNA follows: TGTGCCAGCAGTTATAAGTGGACAGGGGCCTACAATGAGCAGTTCTTC.

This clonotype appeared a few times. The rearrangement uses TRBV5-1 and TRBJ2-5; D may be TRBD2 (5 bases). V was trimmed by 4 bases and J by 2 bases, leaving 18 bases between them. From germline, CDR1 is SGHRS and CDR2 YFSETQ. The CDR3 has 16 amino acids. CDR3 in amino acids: CASSRVGLATQETQYF. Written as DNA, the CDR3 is TGCGCCAGCAGCCGGGTTGGTTTAGCGACGCAAGAGACCCAGTACTTC. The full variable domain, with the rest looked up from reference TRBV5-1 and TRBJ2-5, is KAGVTQTPRYLIKTRGQQVTLSCSPISGHRSVSWYQQTPGQGLQFLFEYFSETQRNKGNFPGRFSGRQFSNSRSEMNVSTLELGDSALYLCASSRVGLATQETQYFGPGTRLLVL.

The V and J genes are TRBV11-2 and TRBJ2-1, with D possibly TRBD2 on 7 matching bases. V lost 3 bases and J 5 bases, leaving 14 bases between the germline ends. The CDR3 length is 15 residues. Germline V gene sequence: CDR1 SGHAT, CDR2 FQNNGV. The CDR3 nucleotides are TGTGCCAGCAGCTTGGGTCGGGGGGACAACAATGAGCAGTTCTTC. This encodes CASSLGRGDNNEQFF.

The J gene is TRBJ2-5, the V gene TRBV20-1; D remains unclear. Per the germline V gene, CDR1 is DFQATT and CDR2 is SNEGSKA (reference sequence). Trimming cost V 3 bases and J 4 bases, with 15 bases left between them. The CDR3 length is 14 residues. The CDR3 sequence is CSARFAGSIETQYF. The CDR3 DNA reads TGCAGTGCTAGGTTCGCCGGAAGTATAGAGACCCAGTACTTC.

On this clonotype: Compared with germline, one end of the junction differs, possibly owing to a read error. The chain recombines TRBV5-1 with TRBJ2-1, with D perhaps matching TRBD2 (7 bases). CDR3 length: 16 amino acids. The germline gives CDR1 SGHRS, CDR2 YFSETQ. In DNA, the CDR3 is TGCGCCGGCAGCTTACGGGGGGCGCACTCCTACAGTGAGCAGTTCTTC. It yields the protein CAGSLRGAHSYSEQFF. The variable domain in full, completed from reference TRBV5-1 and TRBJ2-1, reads KAGVTQTPRYLIKTRGQQVTLSCSPISGHRSVSWYQQTPGQGLQFLFEYFSETQRNKGNFPGRFSGRQFSNSRSEMNVSTLELGDSALYLCAGSLRGAHSYSEQFFGPGTRLTVL.

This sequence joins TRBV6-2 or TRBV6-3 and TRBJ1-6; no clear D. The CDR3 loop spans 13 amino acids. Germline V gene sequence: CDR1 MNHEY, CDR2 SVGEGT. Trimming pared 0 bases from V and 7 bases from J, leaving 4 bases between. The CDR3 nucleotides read TGTGCCAGCAGTTACTCCTTGAATTCACCCCTCCACTTT. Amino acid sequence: CASSYSLNSPLHF.

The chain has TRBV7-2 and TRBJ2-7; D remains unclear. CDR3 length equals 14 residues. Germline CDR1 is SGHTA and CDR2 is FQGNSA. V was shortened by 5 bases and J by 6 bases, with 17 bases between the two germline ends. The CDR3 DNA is TGTGCCAGCAGCACAAAAGCCACCTCTCGCGAGCAGTACTTC. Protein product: CASSTKATSREQYF.

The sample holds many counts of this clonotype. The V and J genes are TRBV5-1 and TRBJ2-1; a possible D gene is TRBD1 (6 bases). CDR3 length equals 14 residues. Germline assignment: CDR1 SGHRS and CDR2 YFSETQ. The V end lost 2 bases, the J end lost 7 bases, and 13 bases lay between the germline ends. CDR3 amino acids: CASSLTGNGNEQFF. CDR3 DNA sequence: TGCGCCAGCAGCTTAACAGGGAATGGGAATGAGCAGTTCTTC.

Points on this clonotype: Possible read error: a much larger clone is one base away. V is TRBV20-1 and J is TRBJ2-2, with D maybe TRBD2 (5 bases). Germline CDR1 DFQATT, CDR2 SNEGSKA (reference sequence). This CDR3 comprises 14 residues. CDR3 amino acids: CSARDWSRTGELLF. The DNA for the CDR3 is TGCAGTGCTAGAGATTGGTCCCGCACCGGGGAGCTGCTTTTT.

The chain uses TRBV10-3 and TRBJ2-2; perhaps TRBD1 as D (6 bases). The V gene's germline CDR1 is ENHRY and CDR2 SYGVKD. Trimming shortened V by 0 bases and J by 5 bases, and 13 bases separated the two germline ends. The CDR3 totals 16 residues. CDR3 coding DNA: TGTGCCATCAGTGAGTCCCCCGGGACACGGACCGGGGAGCTGTTTTTT. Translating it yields CAISESPGTRTGELFF.

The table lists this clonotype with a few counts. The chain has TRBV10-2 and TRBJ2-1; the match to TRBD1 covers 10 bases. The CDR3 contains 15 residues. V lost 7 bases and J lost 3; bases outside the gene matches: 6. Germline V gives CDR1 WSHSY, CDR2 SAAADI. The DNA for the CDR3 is TGCGCCAGCAACCGACAGGGGGCGAGCTACAATGAGCAGTTCTTC. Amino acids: CASNRQGASYNEQFF.

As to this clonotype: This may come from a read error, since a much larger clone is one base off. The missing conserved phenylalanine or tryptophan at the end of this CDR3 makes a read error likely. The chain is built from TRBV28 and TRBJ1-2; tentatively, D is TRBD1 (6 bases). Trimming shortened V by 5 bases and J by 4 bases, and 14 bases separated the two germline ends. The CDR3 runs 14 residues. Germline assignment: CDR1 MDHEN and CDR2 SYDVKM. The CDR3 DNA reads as TGTGCCAGCAGTGTGGGGGCGCGCCTCTATGGCTACACCCTC. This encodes CASSVGARLYGYTL.

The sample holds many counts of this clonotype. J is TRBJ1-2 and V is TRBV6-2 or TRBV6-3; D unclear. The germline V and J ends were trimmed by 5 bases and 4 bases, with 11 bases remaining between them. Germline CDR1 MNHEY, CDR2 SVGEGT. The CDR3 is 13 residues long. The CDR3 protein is CASSHQVSYGYTF. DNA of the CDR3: TGTGCCAGCAGTCACCAGGTTTCCTATGGCTACACCTTC.

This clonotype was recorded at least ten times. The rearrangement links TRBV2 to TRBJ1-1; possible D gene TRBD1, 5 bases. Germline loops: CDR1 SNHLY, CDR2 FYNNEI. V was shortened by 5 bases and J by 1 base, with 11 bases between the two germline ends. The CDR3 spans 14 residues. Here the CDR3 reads CASSTGYQNTEAFF. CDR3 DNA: TGTGCCAGCAGTACAGGATACCAGAACACTGAAGCTTTCTTT.

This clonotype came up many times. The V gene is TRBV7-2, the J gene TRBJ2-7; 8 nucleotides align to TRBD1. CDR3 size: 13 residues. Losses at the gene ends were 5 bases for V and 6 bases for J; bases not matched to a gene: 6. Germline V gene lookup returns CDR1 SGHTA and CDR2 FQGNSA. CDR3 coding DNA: TGTGCCAGCAGCGGGGACAGGTCTCGCGAGCAGTACTTC. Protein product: CASSGDRSREQYF.

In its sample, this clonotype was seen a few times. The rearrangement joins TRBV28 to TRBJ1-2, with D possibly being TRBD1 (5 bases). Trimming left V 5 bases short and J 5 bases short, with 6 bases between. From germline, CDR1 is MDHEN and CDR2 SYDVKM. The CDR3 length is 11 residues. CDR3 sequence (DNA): TGTGCCAGCAGTCGACAGTATGGCTACACCTTC. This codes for CASSRQYGYTF.